This T cell receptor (beta chain) was identified in a study of blood T cell repertoires in COVID-19. The CDR3 has 15 amino acids. J was trimmed by 8 bases and V by 7 bases; bases with no gene match: 7. The germline V gene has CDR1 MNHEY and CDR2 SVGAGI. Assay: immunoSEQ multiplex PCR; the TCRdb copy retains only in-frame clones and omits some. The data contain a few hundred thousand clones, roughly 84% of them singletons. This clonotype originated in a woman in her thirties or forties who had recovered from COVID-19. The rearrangement links TRBV6-5 to TRBJ2-1, with 14 bases identical to TRBD2. Sequenced: PBMCs or T cells enriched from blood (not recorded which). In DNA, the CDR3 is TGTGCCAGCAAATCACGGGGACTAGCGGGAGATGAGCAGTTCTTC. This sequence encodes CASKSRGLAGDEQFF.